This T cell receptor beta chain was observed in a study of human T cells and chemical hapten exposure. In the study overall: Alopecia universalis, totalis or areata was present in patients who were mostly female.

This clonotype showed up just a few times. J gave up 5 bases and V 5 bases, and 9 bases lay outside the gene matches. The CDR3 has 15 residues. The germline V gene has CDR1 SQVTM and CDR2 ANQGSEA. The study's library attached unique molecular identifiers to single cDNA molecules. TCRdb re-called the RACE reads with MiXCR, one entry per CDR3 protein. The top ten hold 1.6% of the sample, which has approximately 91,000 distinct CDR3 sequences, 11% seen once. Time point of the sample: patch test 2, 6 weeks after DPC sensitization. Noted treatment: therapeutic diphenylcyclopropenone sensitization with weekly scalp DPC.

The material sequenced was whole blood, taken in connection with sensitization to the hapten diphenylcyclopropenone (DPC). This receptor was taken from a young man with alopecia areata. Some clones in this sample may be carry-over from other donors' samples. This chain links TRBV29-1 with TRBJ1-5, with 10 bases identical to TRBD1. This chain's CDR3 is CSVSFLTGGDQPQHF. The CDR3 DNA is TGCAGCGTTTCATTCTTGACAGGGGGCGATCAGCCCCAGCATTTT.